The rows below give T cell receptor beta chains drawn from one sample of a study of T-cell memory formation after mild COVID-19. MiXCR, applied by TCRdb to the 5' RACE reads, yields one record per CDR3 protein. The sample shows about 340,000 distinct CDR3 sequences, approximately 15% of them seen only once. The sample taken for sequencing was PBMCs or a T cell subset sorted from them (not recorded which). These receptors were collected from a man younger than 30 who had mild COVID-19 (a few samples of this study predate the infection). Cell type and time point are not known. The CDR3 runs from the conserved cysteine through the conserved F or W. A D gene is named only where the DNA matches it firmly. Clone size is given for some rows only: seen once, a few or many times, or a class if the clone is expanded.

.	TRBJ2-1	few	TRBV2	TGTGCCAGCAGTGAAGCGGGCAGGGTGAAGTTCTTC	CASSEAGRVKFF
TRBD1	TRBJ1-1	few	TRBV7-3	TGTGCCAGCAGCTTAACGGGACAGGGCACTGAAGCTTTCTTT	CASSLTGQGTEAFF
.	TRBJ1-3	.	TRBV20-1	TGCAGTGCTAGGGATCCCGTCTCCTCTGGAAACACCATATATTTT	CSARDPVSSGNTIYF
TRBD1	TRBJ1-6	few	TRBV6-5	TGTGCCAGCAGTCGCGGACAGGAATACTCCTATAATTCACCCCTCCACTTT	CASSRGQEYSYNSPLHF
TRBD2	TRBJ2-1	.	TRBV20-1	TGCAGTGCCGGGGCTAGCGGTGAGCAGTTCTTC	CSAGASGEQFF
TRBD1	TRBJ2-1	few	TRBV6-2/TRBV6-3	TGTGCCAGCAGTACCCGGACAGGGGTCAGGAATGAGCAGTTCTTC	CASSTRTGVRNEQFF
TRBD2	TRBJ2-5	few	TRBV20-1	TGCAGTGCCGAACTAGCGGGGGGGCCCCAGTACTTC	CSAELAGGPQYF
.	TRBJ2-5	many	TRBV5-1	TGCGCCAGCAGCTTTTTGGGTAGCGGCGTAGAGACCCAGTACTTC	CASSFLGSGVETQYF
.	TRBJ2-5	many	TRBV5-6	TGTGCCAGCAGCTTGCGGGGACTAGAGACCCAGTACTTC	CASSLRGLETQYF
.	TRBJ2-6	.	TRBV9	TGTGCCAGCAGCCCGGACGGCGCCGGGGCCAACGTCCTGACTTTC	CASSPDGAGANVLTF
TRBD1	TRBJ1-2	few	TRBV4-3	TGCGCCAGCAGCCCCCTGGGGGGAATTATACAGGGGAGCTATGGCTACACCTTC	CASSPLGGIIQGSYGYTF
.	TRBJ2-5	few	TRBV6-1	TGTGCCAGCAGAAAGGCCGGGGACGAACAGGAGACCCAGTACTTC	CASRKAGDEQETQYF
TRBD2	TRBJ2-5	.	TRBV7-8	TGTGCCAGCAGATCCCTTTCCGGGACTAGCGGAAAAGAGACCCAGTACTTC	CASRSLSGTSGKETQYF
.	TRBJ1-1	few	TRBV12-3/TRBV12-4	TGTGCCAGCAGTTTGAGGGTGGGAATGAACACTGAAGCTTTCTTT	CASSLRVGMNTEAFF
.	TRBJ2-3	.	TRBV5-6	TGTGCCACCCGCGAACGCGGACGGACAGATACGCAGTATTTT	CATRERGRTDTQYF
.	TRBJ2-3	.	TRBV6-2/TRBV6-3	TGTGCCAGCAGTCAAGTACCGGGTCTTAGCACAGATACGCAGTATTTT	CASSQVPGLSTDTQYF
.	TRBJ2-2	.	TRBV20-1	TGCAGTGCTAGGATTCGCACCGGGGAGCTGTTTTTT	CSARIRTGELFF
TRBD1	TRBJ1-2	few	TRBV20-1	TGCAGTGCTGAGGGGGCCCGGGCTAACTATGGCTACACCTTC	CSAEGARANYGYTF
TRBD2	TRBJ2-7	.	TRBV19	TGTGCCACCACGACTAGCGGGGGGTCCTCCTACGAGCAGTACTTC	CATTTSGGSSYEQYF
TRBD2	TRBJ2-5	few	TRBV29-1	TGCAGCGTGGGCCTACGGGTAGCGGGGACCCAGTACTTC	CSVGLRVAGTQYF
.	TRBJ2-3	few	TRBV5-1	TGCGCCAGCAGCAATGGACAGCGCACAGATACGCAGTATTTT	CASSNGQRTDTQYF
TRBD1	TRBJ2-3	few	TRBV5-1	TGCGCCAGCAGCTTGGCCGGGACAGGGATTTGGGATACGCAGTATTTT	CASSLAGTGIWDTQYF
.	TRBJ2-3	few	TRBV6-4	TGTGCCAGCAGTGAACAGGCAAGGGCAGATACGCAGTATTTT	CASSEQARADTQYF
TRBD2	TRBJ2-7	.	TRBV5-4	TGTGCCAGCAGCTTGGCCCTAGCGGGGGGGCGTGAGCAGTACTTC	CASSLALAGGREQYF
.	TRBJ1-4	few	TRBV6-6	TGTGCCAGCAGTTACGGGAAAAAGGAAAAACTGTTTTTT	CASSYGKKEKLFF
.	TRBJ2-5	.	TRBV12-3/TRBV12-4	TGTGCCAGCAGTTTAGGCGTGACCCAGTACTTC	CASSLGVTQYF
TRBD1	TRBJ1-2	many	TRBV10-3	TGTGCCATCAGTGATGGGGGACAGGACCTTAAATATGGCTACACCTTC	CAISDGGQDLKYGYTF
.	TRBJ2-2	.	TRBV6-6	TGTGCCAGCAGTACGTGGGGAGGGGAGCTGTTTTTT	CASSTWGGELFF
TRBD1	TRBJ2-2	few	TRBV6-2/TRBV6-3	TGTGCCAGCAGTCCCACAAGGACAGGGAACACCGGGGAGCTGTTTTTT	CASSPTRTGNTGELFF
.	TRBJ2-3	few	TRBV29-1	TGCAGCGTTGAAGACCGCGGGGGCACCGGCACAGATACGCAGTATTTT	CSVEDRGGTGTDTQYF
TRBD1	TRBJ2-1	many	TRBV24-1	TGTGCCACCAGTGATAAGCATCGGGACAGGGCCCAGCAGTTCTTC	CATSDKHRDRAQQFF
TRBD2	TRBJ2-5	.	TRBV20-1	TGCAGTGCCTGGACTAGCGGGGGCCAAGAGACCCAGTACTTC	CSAWTSGGQETQYF
TRBD2	TRBJ2-5	.	TRBV9	TGTGCCAGCACCGAGACTAGCGGGGGGGAGACCCAGTACTTC	CASTETSGGETQYF
.	TRBJ2-5	few	TRBV20-1	TGCAGTGCTAAGGAAGAGACCCAGTACTTC	CSAKEETQYF
TRBD2	TRBJ2-7	few	TRBV4-1	TGCGCCAGCAGCCCGACTAGCGGGGTGAACGAGCAGTACTTC	CASSPTSGVNEQYF
TRBD2	TRBJ2-3	few	TRBV5-6	TGTGCCAGCAGCTTGGCGGCTAGCGGGGCCGGGGATACGCAGTATTTT	CASSLAASGAGDTQYF
TRBD1	TRBJ2-7	few	TRBV27	TGTGCCAGCAGCCTCGGACAGGCTCCCTACGAGCAGTACTTC	CASSLGQAPYEQYF
.	TRBJ2-2	.	TRBV7-9	TGTGCCAGCAGGTCCGAGGGCGGGGAGCTGTTTTTT	CASRSEGGELFF
TRBD2	TRBJ2-3	.	TRBV4-3	TGCGCCAGCAGCCAAGATACAGCGGGGGCCACAGATACGCAGTATTTT	CASSQDTAGATDTQYF
.	TRBJ1-1	.	TRBV7-2	TGTGCCAGCAGCGCGACAGTGAACACTGAAGCTTTCTTT	CASSATVNTEAFF
TRBD1	TRBJ1-5	many	TRBV6-2/TRBV6-3	TGTGCCAGCAGTTACCCACGACAGGGGGCAATATCGTTTCAGCATTTT	CASSYPRQGAISFQHF
.	TRBJ1-5	.	TRBV4-1	TGCGCCAGCAGCCACCTACAGGGCGTCGGTCAGCCCCAGCATTTT	CASSHLQGVGQPQHF
TRBD2	TRBJ2-7	many	TRBV4-1	TGCGCCAGCACCTCTATAGCGGGGCAACCTTACGAGCAGTACTTC	CASTSIAGQPYEQYF
.	TRBJ1-2	many	TRBV5-1	TGTGCCAGCAGCTTGGAGGGGAACTATGGCTACACCTTC	CASSLEGNYGYTF
.	TRBJ1-2	few	TRBV7-2	TGTGCCAGCAGCTTAAGAGGGACCTATGGCTACACCTTC	CASSLRGTYGYTF
TRBD1	TRBJ2-3	.	TRBV25-1	TGTGCCAGCCGCCCCACCCCGGGACAGGGCACAGATACGCAGTATTTT	CASRPTPGQGTDTQYF
.	TRBJ1-1	few	TRBV5-1	TGCGCCAGCAGCTCGACAGGTTATTTGACTGAAGCTTTCTTT	CASSSTGYLTEAFF
TRBD1	TRBJ2-5	few	TRBV6-5	TGTGCCAGCAGTTACTCGGACAGGGAGGAGACCCAGTACTTC	CASSYSDREETQYF
.	TRBJ1-2	.	TRBV5-1	TGCGCCAGCAGACCTCCCCGGGTGGATAACTATGGCTACACCTTC	CASRPPRVDNYGYTF
.	TRBJ2-4	.	TRBV5-1	TGCGCCAGCAGCCAATCGGTTAGGACATTCGCCAAAAACATTCAGTACTTC	CASSQSVRTFAKNIQYF